The 27 T cell receptor beta chains below come from one sample, sequenced in a study of T-cell memory formation after mild COVID-19. TCRdb re-called the 5' RACE reads with MiXCR, one entry per CDR3 protein. The table includes hundreds of thousands of distinct CDR3 sequences, less than 25% detected once. The sample consisted of PBMCs or a T cell subset sorted from them (not recorded which). These receptors came from an adult woman who had mild COVID-19 (a few samples of this study predate the infection). Cell type and time point are not known.

The chain employs TRBV6-5 and TRBJ1-3, with D possibly TRBD1 on 5 matching bases. Germline loops: CDR1 MNHEY, CDR2 SVGAGI. Trimming removed 2 bases at V and 4 bases at J, with 18 bases between. CDR3 size: 17 residues. CDR3 coding DNA: TGTGCCAGCAGTTACACGGAAAAGGGGATATCAGGAAACACCATATATTTT. This encodes CASSYTEKGISGNTIYF.

The CDR3 is CASSLWGADGNTIYF. The CDR3 DNA follows: TGTGCCAGCAGCTTATGGGGAGCTGACGGAAACACCATATATTTT. The chain couples TRBV7-8 to TRBJ1-3; D uncertain. The CDR3 loop spans 15 amino acids. With 2 bases removed from V and 4 bases from J, the gap between germline ends came to 12 bases. CDR1 and CDR2 from the germline V gene are SGHVS and FQNEAQ.

This clonotype has only a few counts. V gene TRBV5-1 combines with J gene TRBJ2-3; D is undetermined. V shed 0 bases and J shed 0 bases, with 11 bases lying between them. This CDR3 region has 16 residues. Germline V gives CDR1 SGHRS, CDR2 YFSETQ. This chain's CDR3 is CASSLGKPASTDTQYF. CDR3 sequence (DNA): TGCGCCAGCAGCTTGGGAAAGCCAGCTAGCACAGATACGCAGTATTTT.

J is TRBJ1-6 and V is TRBV20-1, with D perhaps TRBD1 (5 bases). V was pared by 6 bases and J by 6 bases, with 9 bases between. CDR1 is DFQATT and CDR2 is SNEGSKA in the germline V gene (reference sequence). This CDR3 contains 12 residues. The CDR3 DNA reads as TGCAGTGCCAGACAGACTAATTCACCCCTCCACTTT. Its protein product is CSARQTNSPLHF.

The chain couples TRBV20-1 to TRBJ1-1; D gene unclear. The CDR3 consists of 12 residues. Trimming took off 3 bases at V and 4 bases at J, with 9 bases between the two ends. Germline CDR1 is DFQATT and CDR2 is SNEGSKA (reference sequence). The CDR3 region is CSARERVTEAFF. CDR3 bases: TGCAGTGCTAGGGAGCGGGTCACTGAAGCTTTCTTT.

Written as DNA, the CDR3 is TGCGCCAGCAGCCCCCTGGGGGCAGATACGCAGTATTTT. This encodes CASSPLGADTQYF. The gene calls are TRBV4-1 and TRBJ2-3; D is perhaps TRBD1 or TRBD2 (5 bases each). The V gene's germline CDR1 is MGHRA and CDR2 YSYEKL. The germline V and J ends were trimmed by 4 bases and 4 bases, with 9 bases remaining between them. The CDR3 is made up of 13 amino acids.

This clonotype was detected only a few times. The rearrangement links TRBV5-1 to TRBJ1-2; 9 nucleotides align to TRBD1. Germline V CDR1 and CDR2: SGHRS, YFSETQ. With 5 bases clipped from V and 6 bases from J, the junction kept 5 bases outside the gene matches. CDR3 length equals 13 residues. The CDR3 DNA follows: TGCGCCAGCAGTTCTGACAGGGGGGATGGCTACACCTTC. Its translation: CASSSDRGDGYTF.

This clonotype was observed at least ten times. This chain joins TRBV4-2 and TRBJ2-6; the match to TRBD2 covers 8 bases. In germline, CDR1 is LGHNA, CDR2 YNFKEQ. The CDR3 extends over 18 amino acids. The junction had 6 bases not matched to a gene; V was cut back by 0 bases and J by 2 bases. The chain's CDR3 is CASSQDPRGAAGANVLTF. For the CDR3, the DNA is TGTGCCAGCAGCCAAGATCCGCGGGGGGCTGCTGGGGCCAACGTCCTGACTTTC.

There are a few counts of this clonotype. This chain links TRBV20-1 with TRBJ1-2; D possibly corresponds to TRBD1 (6 bases). The CDR3 is 10 amino acids. From germline, CDR1 is DFQATT and CDR2 SNEGSKA (reference sequence). CDR3 sequence reads: CSLTGNGYTF. In DNA, the CDR3 is TGCAGCCTAACAGGGAATGGCTACACCTTC.

This chain links TRBV24-1 with TRBJ2-1; D is possibly TRBD2 (6 bases). V lost 0 bases, J lost 6 bases, and 11 bases lay in between. The CDR3 has 15 amino acids. Germline V CDR1 and CDR2: KGHDR, SFDVKD. The CDR3: CATSDLLGRTNEQFF. CDR3 sequence (DNA): TGTGCCACCAGTGATTTGCTAGGGAGGACCAATGAGCAGTTCTTC.

A few counts support this clonotype. The chain combines TRBV19 with TRBJ1-2; D gene uncertain. CDR1 is LNHDA and CDR2 is SQIVND in the germline V gene (reference sequence). Between the trimmed V and J ends, which lost 5 bases and 8 bases, there was a span of 9 bases. The CDR3 runs to 11 residues. The CDR3 protein is CASSPIGGYTF. DNA for the CDR3: TGTGCCAGTAGTCCCATAGGAGGCTACACCTTC.

The genes are TRBV20-1 and TRBJ2-7, with TRBD1 identical over 8 bases. The V segment lost 5 bases and the J segment 2 bases; nucleotides outside the gene matches: 8. CDR3 length equals 14 residues. The germline CDR1 and CDR2 sequences are DFQATT and SNEGSKA (reference sequence). Written as DNA, the CDR3 is TGCAGTGCTCGTAACAGGGGGAAAGCCTACGAGCAGTACTTC. It is translated as CSARNRGKAYEQYF.

The chain employs TRBV28 and TRBJ2-7; the match to TRBD2 covers 14 bases. Germline CDR1 reads MDHEN; CDR2 reads SYDVKM. Germline trimming cut 3 bases from V and 2 bases from J; bases unmatched to any gene: 3. This CDR3 is 16 amino acids long. The CDR3 region is CASSLGTSGSAYEQYF. CDR3 DNA: TGTGCCAGCAGTTTGGGGACTAGCGGGAGCGCCTACGAGCAGTACTTC.

The gene calls are TRBV5-1 and TRBJ2-1; D is unclear. The germline V gene encodes CDR1 SGHRS and CDR2 YFSETQ. Trimming shortened V by 2 bases and J by 7 bases, and 13 bases separated the two germline ends. This CDR3 region has 14 residues. This CDR3 reads CASSFGSLGNEQFF. CDR3 nucleotides: TGCGCCAGCAGCTTTGGCTCCCTGGGGAATGAGCAGTTCTTC.

This clonotype occurred a few times. The rearrangement uses TRBV3-1 and TRBJ2-7; 8 bases are a match to TRBD2. V gave up 1 base and J gave up 2 bases; unmatched junction bases: 4. Per the germline V gene, CDR1 is LGHDT and CDR2 is YNNKEL (reference sequence). This CDR3 comprises 15 residues. The CDR3 spells CASSQAGGPPYEQYF. The CDR3 DNA follows: TGTGCCAGCAGCCAAGCGGGAGGGCCCCCCTACGAGCAGTACTTC.

This clonotype was seen only a few times. The chain combines TRBV24-1 with TRBJ2-4, with TRBD1 identical over 8 bases. In germline, CDR1 is KGHDR, CDR2 SFDVKD. The CDR3 covers 17 residues. V shed 4 bases, J shed 0 bases, and the junction held 7 bases outside the gene matches. The CDR3 spells CATSEAGQGIAKNIQYF. The CDR3, as DNA: TGTGCCACCAGTGAGGCAGGACAGGGAATAGCCAAAAACATTCAGTACTTC.

This clonotype has only a few counts. The V call is TRBV11-3, the J call TRBJ2-1; TRBD2 aligns across 14 bases. Germline CDR1 is SGHNT and CDR2 is YENEEA. After removal of 3 bases from V and 5 bases from J, the junction contained 3 bases not matched to a gene. The CDR3 has 16 amino acids. The CDR3 nucleotides are TGTGCCAGCAGCTTGGGACTAGCGGGGGTAGACAATGAGCAGTTCTTC. Its translation: CASSLGLAGVDNEQFF.

This clonotype was seen repeatedly, ten times or more. One junction end disagrees with the germline gene, perhaps due to a read error. This chain joins TRBV7-9 and TRBJ1-2; no definite D call. Germline loops: CDR1 SEHNR, CDR2 FQNEAQ (reference sequence). The CDR3 loop spans 11 amino acids. CDR3 DNA sequence: TGCGCCAGCAGCTTTGGGGATGGCTACACCTTC. Translated, it gives CASSFGDGYTF.

This clonotype was seen at least ten times. V usage is TRBV7-2 and J usage is TRBJ2-3, with 7 bases that match TRBD2. V shed 1 base, J shed 2 bases, and the junction held 0 bases outside the gene matches. Germline assignment: CDR1 SGHTA and CDR2 FQGNSA. This CDR3 spans 14 amino acids. The CDR3 region is CASSLGLATDTQYF. DNA for the CDR3: TGTGCCAGCAGCTTAGGACTAGCCACAGATACGCAGTATTTT.

J is TRBJ2-7 and V is TRBV12-3 or TRBV12-4, with D possibly TRBD1 on 5 matching bases. The CDR3 covers 14 residues. Trimming took off 6 bases at V and 0 bases at J, with 12 bases between the two ends. The CDR3 DNA sequence: TGTGCCAGCAGCAACAGGTTACTCTCCTACGAGCAGTACTTC. It codes for CASSNRLLSYEQYF.

The V gene is TRBV25-1, the J gene TRBJ1-1; 8 bases are shared with TRBD1. J gave up 7 bases and V 6 bases, and 1 base lay outside the gene matches. The length of the CDR3 is 11 residues. The germline CDR1 and CDR2 sequences are MGHDK and SYGVNS. CDR3 sequence (DNA): TGTGCCAGCAGGACAGGGGATGAAGCTTTCTTT. Residues: CASRTGDEAFF.

This clonotype turned up a few times. V and J are TRBV20-1 and TRBJ1-1; the D is unclear. V was pared by 0 bases and J by 1 base, with 12 bases between. Germline V gives CDR1 DFQATT, CDR2 SNEGSKA (reference sequence). The CDR3 has 15 residues. CDR3 bases: TGCAGTGCTAGAGATCAGGTTCAGGAGAACACTGAAGCTTTCTTT. It yields the protein CSARDQVQENTEAFF.

This clonotype showed up just a few times. This sequence joins TRBV6-2 or TRBV6-3 and TRBJ2-1, with 13 nucleotides matching TRBD2. V was clipped by 5 bases and J by 5 bases; unmatched bases: 6. From germline, CDR1 is MNHEY and CDR2 SVGEGT. The CDR3 extends over 16 amino acids. Here the CDR3 reads CASSQRLAGGDNEQFF. CDR3 DNA sequence: TGTGCCAGCAGTCAACGACTAGCGGGAGGTGACAATGAGCAGTTCTTC.

The genes are TRBV5-1 and TRBJ1-6; 9 nucleotides match TRBD1. Trimming took 3 bases from V and 8 from J; bases not matched to a gene: 6. This CDR3 comprises 15 residues. The germline CDR1 and CDR2 sequences are SGHRS and YFSETQ. CDR3 bases: TGCGCCAGCAGCTCCGGGACAGGGATGGATTCACCCCTCCACTTT. Its protein is CASSSGTGMDSPLHF. Looking up the rest from reference TRBV5-1 and TRBJ1-6 gives the full variable domain: KAGVTQTPRYLIKTRGQQVTLSCSPISGHRSVSWYQQTPGQGLQFLFEYFSETQRNKGNFPGRFSGRQFSNSRSEMNVSTLELGDSALYLCASSSGTGMDSPLHFGNGTRLTVT.

The chain employs TRBV29-1 and TRBJ2-2; D is possibly TRBD2 (6 bases). This CDR3 has 15 amino acids. The V and J ends lost 3 bases and 2 bases respectively, with 13 bases between them. The germline V gene has CDR1 SQVTM and CDR2 ANQGSEA. For the CDR3, the DNA is TGCAGCGTTGACCGCCCCGGGGGTAACACCGGGGAGCTGTTTTTT. This encodes CSVDRPGGNTGELFF.

This chain joins TRBV27 and TRBJ2-3; D gene uncertain. Looked up from germline, CDR1 is MNHEY and CDR2 is SMNVEV (reference sequence). The CDR3 has 13 residues. Trimming took 4 bases from V and 6 from J, leaving 11 bases between them. This CDR3 is CASSSQWVDTQYF. The DNA of the CDR3 is TGTGCCAGCAGTTCCCAATGGGTTGATACGCAGTATTTT.

CDR3 sequence (DNA): TGCGCCAGCAGCCCAAGCGGGAGAGGCACCTACGAGCAGTACTTC. Its protein product is CASSPSGRGTYEQYF. The genes are TRBV5-1 and TRBJ2-7; 8 bases map to TRBD2. There are 15 residues in the CDR3. Unmatched junction bases numbered 8, after V lost 4 bases and J lost 2 bases. CDR1 SGHRS and CDR2 YFSETQ come from the germline V gene.